A selection of T cell receptor beta chains follows, all from one sample in a study of T cell responses to AZD1222 COVID-19 vaccine. Using immunoSEQ multiplex PCR, the repertoire was profiled, and TCRdb retains in-frame clones only, with some absent. In the table there are 55,000 to 90,000 clones, roughly four fifths of which are singletons. The sequencing here drew on peripheral blood, taken on day 0 of AZD1222 vaccination. Receptors originate from an adult in good health. The conserved cysteine and the conserved F or W are not part of the CDR3 here. A D gene is named only where the DNA matches it firmly.

v_call d_call cdr3_aa
TRBV6-2/TRBV6-3 TRBD2 ASSYGTSGGDNEQF
TRBV6-5 NA ASHGRGYGYT
TRBV7-2 TRBD2 ASSLAGTSGRTDTQY
TRBV12-3/TRBV12-4 NA ASSALRGNTIY
TRBV11-3 NA ASSFGMVRRTTNTEAF
TRBV5-1 TRBD1 ASSVRQGQETQY
TRBV6-5 NA ASSPGGLGVLRYT
TRBV15 NA ATRPGGDPYGYT
TRBV7-8 NA ASSSGFMTRGKLQETQY
TRBV10-3 NA AISTTGNYNYGYT
TRBV12-5 NA ASGLVVQGYNEQF
TRBV5-4 TRBD1 ASSKTGTPEAF
TRBV5-6 TRBD2 ASSLGTSGRWTQY
TRBV7-8 NA ASSLAVISKWSNQPQH
TRBV19 TRBD1 ASSPSSGQGLYGYT
TRBV2 TRBD1 ASRGTGGNQPQH
TRBV5-1 TRBD1 ASSTGGTGVGETQY
TRBV7-9 NA ASSELTYEQY
TRBV7-9 NA ASSWDSEQY
TRBV7-9 TRBD1 ASSPGQWGYGYT
TRBV14 NA ASSQGNYNEQF
TRBV27 NA ASSLVGGGWPNTEAF
TRBV29-1 NA SVELGAGTGELF
TRBV14 TRBD2 ASSQPGAGVNYEQY
TRBV6-5 NA ASRRRGDQPQH
TRBV27 NA ASSSTGGNTIY
TRBV6-2/TRBV6-3 NA ASSYPATGGTTTDTQY
TRBV4-1 NA ASSQSRLVSLSNEQF
TRBV6-5 TRBD2 ASRRGAGDYEQY
TRBV7-9 NA ASSFTRQDLF
TRBV18 NA ASSPGNQPQH
TRBV27 NA ASSLGGNSPLH